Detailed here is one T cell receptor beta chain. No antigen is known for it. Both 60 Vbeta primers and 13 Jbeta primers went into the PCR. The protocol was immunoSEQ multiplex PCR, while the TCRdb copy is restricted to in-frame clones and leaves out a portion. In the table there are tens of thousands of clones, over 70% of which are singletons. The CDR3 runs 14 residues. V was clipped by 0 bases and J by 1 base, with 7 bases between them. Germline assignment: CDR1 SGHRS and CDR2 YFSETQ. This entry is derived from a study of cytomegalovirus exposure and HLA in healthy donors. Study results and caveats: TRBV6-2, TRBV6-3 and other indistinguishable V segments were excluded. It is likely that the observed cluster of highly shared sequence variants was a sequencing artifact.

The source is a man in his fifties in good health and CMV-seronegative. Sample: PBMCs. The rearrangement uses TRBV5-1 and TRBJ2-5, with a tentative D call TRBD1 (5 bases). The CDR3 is CASSLVGAQETQYF. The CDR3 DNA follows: TGCGCCAGCAGCTTGGTAGGGGCCCAAGAGACCCAGTACTTC.